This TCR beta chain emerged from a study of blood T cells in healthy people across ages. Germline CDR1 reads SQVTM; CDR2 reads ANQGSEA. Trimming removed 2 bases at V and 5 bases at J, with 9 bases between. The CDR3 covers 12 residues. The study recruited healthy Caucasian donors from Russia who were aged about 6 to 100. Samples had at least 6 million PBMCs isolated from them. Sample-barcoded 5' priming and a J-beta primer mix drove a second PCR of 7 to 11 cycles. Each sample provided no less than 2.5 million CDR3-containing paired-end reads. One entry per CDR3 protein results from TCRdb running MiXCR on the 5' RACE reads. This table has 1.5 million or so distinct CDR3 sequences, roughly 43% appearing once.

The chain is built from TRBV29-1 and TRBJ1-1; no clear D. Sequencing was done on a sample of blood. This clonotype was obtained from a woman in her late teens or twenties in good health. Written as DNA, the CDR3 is TGCAGCGTTGAAAGGAGGAGGACTGAAGCTTTCTTT. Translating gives CSVERRRTEAFF.